These 28 T cell receptor beta chains came from one sample sequenced in a study of T cell responses to AZD1222 COVID-19 vaccine. Assay: immunoSEQ multiplex PCR; the TCRdb copy retains only in-frame clones and omits some. Of around 71,000 clones listed, approximately 80% are singletons. Material: peripheral blood, obtained 28 days after the second AZD1222 dose. The receptors shown here come from an adult who received the AZD1222 COVID-19 vaccine.

This chain uses TRBV7-2 with TRBJ1-2; D possibly corresponds to TRBD1 (5 bases). The V end was cut by 1 base, the J end by 6 bases, with 12 bases between. Germline V gives CDR1 SGHTA, CDR2 FQGNSA. CDR3 length equals 14 residues. CDR3 bases: TGTGCCAGCAGCTTAGTCGGACAAGGCCATGGCTACACCTTC. As protein: CASSLVGQGHGYTF. The full variable domain, rest sourced from reference TRBV7-2 and TRBJ1-2, is GAGVSQSPSNKVTEKGKDVELRCDPISGHTALYWYRQSLGQGLEFLIYFQGNSAPDKSGLPSDRFSAERTGGSVSTLTIQRTQQEDSAVYLCASSLVGQGHGYTFGSGTRLTVV.

The chain recombines TRBV5-1 with TRBJ2-3; D is unclear. Trimming stripped 6 bases from V and 0 bases from J, with 14 bases between. The germline V gene encodes CDR1 SGHRS and CDR2 YFSETQ. This CDR3 is built from 15 residues. The CDR3 bases are TGCGCCAGCACTCGAGTGGGAACTAGCACAGATACGCAGTATTTT. Translating gives CASTRVGTSTDTQYF.

This chain connects TRBV19 to TRBJ1-4; 7 bases are a match to TRBD1. CDR1 LNHDA and CDR2 SQIVND come from the germline V gene (reference sequence). V gave up 5 bases and J gave up 8 bases; unmatched junction bases: 11. This CDR3 is built from 15 residues. The DNA for the CDR3 is TGTGCCAGTAGTGCACTGACAGGGCTTAGGGAAAAACTGTTTTTT. Translation gives CASSALTGLREKLFF.

In DNA, the CDR3 is TGTGCCAGCAGCTTAGATAGAAGTAACGAGCAGTACTTC. Residues: CASSLDRSNEQYF. The chain couples TRBV11-2 to TRBJ2-7; unclear D gene. Germline loops: CDR1 SGHAT, CDR2 FQNNGV. The CDR3 extends over 13 amino acids. Trimming cost V 0 bases and J 5 bases, with 8 bases left between them. Drawing the rest from reference TRBV11-2 and TRBJ2-7, the complete variable domain is EAGVAQSPRYKIIEKRQSVAFWCNPISGHATLYWYQQILGQGPKLLIQFQNNGVVDDSQLPKDRFSAERLKGVDSTLKIQPAKLEDSAVYLCASSLDRSNEQYFGPGTRLTVT.

This clone has only one observation. The chain carries TRBV9 and TRBJ1-1; 7 nucleotides match TRBD1. The CDR3 consists of 14 residues. Germline V gene sequence: CDR1 SGDLS, CDR2 YYNGEE. V was pared by 4 bases and J by 3 bases, with 6 bases of the junction left unmatched. CDR3 sequence: CASSYGTVDTEAFF. CDR3 sequence (DNA): TGTGCCAGCAGCTACGGGACAGTCGACACTGAAGCTTTCTTT.

The chain joins TRBV19 to TRBJ2-2; D call uncertain. Germline lookup yields CDR1 LNHDA and CDR2 SQIVND (reference sequence). The germline V and J ends were trimmed by 8 bases and 8 bases, with 12 bases remaining between them. This CDR3 has 12 amino acids. The CDR3 DNA reads as TGTGCCAGTCTCGACGTAGTTGGGGAGCTGTTTTTT. Its protein is CASLDVVGELFF.

The chain combines TRBV11-2 with TRBJ1-2, with D possibly being TRBD1 (6 bases). Germline CDR1 SGHAT, CDR2 FQNNGV. The length of the CDR3 is 16 residues. V dropped 4 bases and J dropped 5 bases, with 20 bases sitting between them. CDR3 nucleotides: TGTGCCAGCAGCTCGCCCCCGGGCCTCCAGGGGTATGGCTACACCTTC. This gives the protein CASSSPPGLQGYGYTF.

The rearrangement uses TRBV4-2 and TRBJ2-1, with 14 bases that match TRBD2. The ends lost 4 bases at V and 3 bases at J; junction bases unmatched: 5. The length of the CDR3 is 17 residues. The germline V gene has CDR1 LGHNA and CDR2 YNFKEQ. CDR3 nucleotides: TGTGCCAGCAGCCTCGGACTAGCGGGGGGTCACTACAATGAGCAGTTCTTC. This codes for CASSLGLAGGHYNEQFF.

Comment on this clone: One end of the junction is discordant with germline, which a read error may explain. The gene calls are TRBV7-7 and TRBJ2-5; no firm D call. The CDR3 runs to 11 residues. Germline assignment: CDR1 SSHAT and CDR2 FNYEAQ (reference sequence). DNA for the CDR3: TGTGCTAGCAGCTTACAAGAGACCCAGTACTTC. It encodes CASSLQETQYF. The full variable domain, rest sourced from reference TRBV7-7 and TRBJ2-5, is GAGVSQSPRYKVTKRGQDVTLRCDPISSHATLYWYQQALGQGPEFLTYFNYEAQPDKSGLPSDRFSAERPEGSISTLTIQRTEQRDSAMYRCASSLQETQYFGPGTRLLVL.

V usage is TRBV11-2 and J usage is TRBJ1-1; D is undetermined. Germline V CDR1 and CDR2: SGHAT, FQNNGV. The V gene lost 3 bases and the J gene lost 3 bases, with 5 bases spanning the gap. This CDR3 is 12 amino acids long. In DNA form, the CDR3 reads TGTGCCAGCAGCTTTTCATACACTGAAGCTTTCTTT. Translated: CASSFSYTEAFF.

The CDR3 here is CASSLQGSSYEQYF. The CDR3 coding sequence is TGTGCCAGCAGCTTACAGGGAAGCTCCTACGAGCAGTACTTC. This chain uses TRBV7-9 with TRBJ2-7; D possibly corresponds to TRBD1 (5 bases). The CDR3 contains 14 residues. Germline CDR1 and CDR2: SEHNR and FQNEAQ (reference sequence). The germline V and J ends were trimmed by 2 bases and 0 bases, with 8 bases remaining between them.

A single count supports this clone. V and J are TRBV11-2 and TRBJ1-3, with D perhaps TRBD1 (6 bases). CDR1 is SGHAT, CDR2 FQNNGV, per germline. The V and J ends lost 7 bases and 4 bases respectively, with 20 bases between them. The CDR3 is made up of 16 amino acids. CDR3 protein: CASTPDQTGGGNTIYF. DNA of the CDR3: TGTGCCAGCACCCCAGATCAGACAGGCGGAGGAAACACCATATATTTT.

The chain links TRBV28 to TRBJ1-5, with TRBD1 identical over 7 bases. This CDR3 region has 15 residues. The V segment lost 4 bases and the J segment 7 bases; nucleotides outside the gene matches: 10. CDR1 and CDR2 from the germline V gene are MDHEN and SYDVKM. CDR3 protein: CASSSTGRQGQPQHF. In DNA, the CDR3 is TGTGCCAGCAGTTCGACAGGCCGACAGGGACAGCCCCAGCATTTT. The variable domain in full, completed from reference TRBV28 and TRBJ1-5, reads DVKVTQSSRYLVKRTGEKVFLECVQDMDHENMFWYRQDPGLGLRLIYFSYDVKMKEKGDIPEGYSVSREKKERFSLILESASTNQTSMYLCASSSTGRQGQPQHFGDGTRLSIL.

CDR3 amino acids: CASSVGIGTSGISYEQYF. The CDR3, as DNA: TGTGCCAGCAGCGTAGGCATCGGGACTAGCGGTATCTCCTACGAGCAGTACTTC. This rearrangement joins TRBV9 to TRBJ2-7; 11 nucleotides match TRBD2. Trimming took 0 bases from V and 0 from J; bases not matched to a gene: 8. Germline CDR1 SGDLS, CDR2 YYNGEE. The CDR3 is made up of 18 amino acids.

This clone was recorded only once. The chain employs TRBV10-3 and TRBJ1-6; D might be TRBD1 (5 bases). Germline V gene sequence: CDR1 ENHRY, CDR2 SYGVKD. V lost 8 bases and J 6 bases, leaving 11 bases between the germline ends. The CDR3 is made up of 13 amino acids. The CDR3 region is CAIRRQGNSPLHF. The CDR3 DNA reads TGTGCCATCCGTCGGCAGGGTAATTCACCCCTCCACTTT.

The chain employs TRBV18 and TRBJ2-6, with D unclear. V was shortened by 11 bases and J by 2 bases, with 13 bases between the two germline ends. The CDR3 is made up of 14 amino acids. CDR1 KGHSH and CDR2 LQKENI come from the germline V gene. CDR3 in DNA: TGTGCCTCTTCCCTCGAGACTGGGGCCAACGTCCTGACTTTC. This codes for CASSLETGANVLTF.

The chain has TRBV10-3 and TRBJ1-6; no firm D call. V was cut by 9 bases and J by 3 bases, with 9 bases left in between. The CDR3 spans 13 residues. Germline CDR1 and CDR2: ENHRY and SYGVKD. The CDR3: CAISSGYNSPLHF. CDR3 nucleotides: TGTGCCATAAGCAGTGGCTATAATTCACCCCTCCACTTT.

The chain combines TRBV9 with TRBJ1-4; possible D gene TRBD1, 6 bases. The CDR3 extends over 16 amino acids. With 4 bases removed from V and 6 bases from J, the gap between germline ends came to 19 bases. The germline gives CDR1 SGDLS, CDR2 YYNGEE. The CDR3 DNA is TGTGCCAGCAGCAAAGAACAGGGCGGAGGTGATGAAAAACTGTTTTTT. Protein: CASSKEQGGGDEKLFF.

This chain joins TRBV3-1 (or the pseudogene TRBV3-2) and TRBJ1-2; D gene unclear. Trimming removed 4 bases from V and 4 bases from J, with 16 bases in between. The CDR3 is 15 amino acids. CDR1 is LGHDT and CDR2 is YNNKEL in the germline V gene (reference sequence). CDR3 bases: TGTGCCAGCAGCCCGGACCCAGGCAGGAGCTATGGCTACACCTTC. Translation gives CASSPDPGRSYGYTF.

This clone appeared a single time. CDR3 bases: TGTGCCAGCAGTTCGACCACCTCCCCGCAGTATTTT. It yields the protein CASSSTTSPQYF. This chain uses TRBV27 with TRBJ2-3; D gene ambiguous. CDR1 is MNHEY and CDR2 is SMNVEV in the germline V gene (reference sequence). This CDR3 is 12 amino acids long. Trimming pared 4 bases from V and 10 bases from J, leaving 12 bases between.

The chain has TRBV7-6 and TRBJ2-2; 16 nucleotides match TRBD2. V gave up 5 bases and J gave up 4 bases; unmatched junction bases: 13. Germline V gene data show CDR1 as SGHVS and CDR2 as FNYEAQ. The CDR3 runs to 20 residues. Here the CDR3 reads CASSPRGLAGGERRTGELFF. The CDR3 DNA reads TGTGCCAGCAGCCCTAGGGGACTAGCGGGGGGGGAGCGACGCACCGGGGAGCTGTTTTTT.

This clone is a singleton in its sample. The chain employs TRBV19 and TRBJ2-2; a possible D gene is TRBD2 (5 bases). The CDR3 runs 12 residues. The V gene's germline CDR1 is LNHDA and CDR2 SQIVND (reference sequence). Trimming took 5 bases from V and 7 from J, leaving 8 bases between them. The CDR3 DNA reads as TGTGCCAGTAGTCTGCGGGTCGGGGAGCTGTTTTTT. As protein: CASSLRVGELFF.

V is TRBV19 and J is TRBJ1-5; 7 bases are shared with TRBD1. The CDR3 totals 16 residues. From germline, CDR1 is LNHDA and CDR2 SQIVND (reference sequence). V was clipped by 5 bases and J by 2 bases; unmatched bases: 9. CDR3: CASSPPQTGGNQPQHF. The CDR3, as DNA: TGTGCCAGTAGTCCCCCCCAAACAGGGGGCAATCAGCCCCAGCATTTT.

J is TRBJ1-2 and V is TRBV9; TRBD1 matches at 7 bases. The CDR3 extends over 15 amino acids. Trimming cost V 0 bases and J 4 bases; bases outside gene matches: 6. Looked up from germline, CDR1 is SGDLS and CDR2 is YYNGEE. CDR3 residues: CASSVADRVIYGYTF. The CDR3 nucleotides read TGTGCCAGCAGCGTAGCTGACAGGGTCATCTATGGCTACACCTTC. Supplemented by reference TRBV9 and TRBJ1-2, the full variable domain reads DSGVTQTPKHLITATGQRVTLRCSPRSGDLSVYWYQQSLDQGLQFLIQYYNGEERAKGNILERFSAQQFPDLHSELNLSSLELGDSALYFCASSVADRVIYGYTFGSGTRLTVV.

The chain uses TRBV11-1 and TRBJ2-5; D may correspond to TRBD1 or TRBD2 (6 bases each). Trimming pared 9 bases from V and 2 bases from J, leaving 10 bases between. Germline V gene lookup returns CDR1 SGHAT and CDR2 FQDESV (reference sequence). CDR3 size: 12 residues. Written as DNA, the CDR3 is TGTGCCAGTTCGGGGGCACAAGAGACCCAGTACTTC. Amino acid sequence: CASSGAQETQYF.

This chain joins TRBV21-1 and TRBJ2-7; no check of the table's D call, TRBD1, against the DNA was made. TRBV21-1 is termed a pseudogene. This CDR3 comprises 18 residues. This CDR3 reads CASSKGRDRSTLSYEQYF. In nucleotides, the CDR3 is TGTGCCAGCAGCAAAGGAAGGGACAGGTCAACTCTCTCCTACGAGCAGTACTTC.

The chain couples TRBV4-1 to TRBJ2-7, with 9 bases aligning to TRBD2. The germline CDR1 and CDR2 sequences are MGHRA and YSYEKL. This CDR3 is 17 amino acids long. J gave up 0 bases and V 1 base, and 7 bases lay outside the gene matches. The CDR3 region is CASSQVVAGGSSYEQYF. The CDR3 nucleotides read TGCGCCAGCAGCCAAGTGGTTGCGGGGGGGAGCTCCTACGAGCAGTACTTC.

This chain uses TRBV3-1 (or the pseudogene TRBV3-2) with TRBJ2-7, with TRBD1 matching over 10 bases. With 3 bases clipped from V and 3 bases from J, the junction kept 2 bases outside the gene matches. Germline CDR1 LGHDT, CDR2 YNNKEL (reference sequence). The CDR3 runs to 14 residues. The CDR3 DNA reads TGTGCCAGCAGCCAGACAGGGGGCGGCTACGAGCAGTACTTC. It encodes CASSQTGGGYEQYF.